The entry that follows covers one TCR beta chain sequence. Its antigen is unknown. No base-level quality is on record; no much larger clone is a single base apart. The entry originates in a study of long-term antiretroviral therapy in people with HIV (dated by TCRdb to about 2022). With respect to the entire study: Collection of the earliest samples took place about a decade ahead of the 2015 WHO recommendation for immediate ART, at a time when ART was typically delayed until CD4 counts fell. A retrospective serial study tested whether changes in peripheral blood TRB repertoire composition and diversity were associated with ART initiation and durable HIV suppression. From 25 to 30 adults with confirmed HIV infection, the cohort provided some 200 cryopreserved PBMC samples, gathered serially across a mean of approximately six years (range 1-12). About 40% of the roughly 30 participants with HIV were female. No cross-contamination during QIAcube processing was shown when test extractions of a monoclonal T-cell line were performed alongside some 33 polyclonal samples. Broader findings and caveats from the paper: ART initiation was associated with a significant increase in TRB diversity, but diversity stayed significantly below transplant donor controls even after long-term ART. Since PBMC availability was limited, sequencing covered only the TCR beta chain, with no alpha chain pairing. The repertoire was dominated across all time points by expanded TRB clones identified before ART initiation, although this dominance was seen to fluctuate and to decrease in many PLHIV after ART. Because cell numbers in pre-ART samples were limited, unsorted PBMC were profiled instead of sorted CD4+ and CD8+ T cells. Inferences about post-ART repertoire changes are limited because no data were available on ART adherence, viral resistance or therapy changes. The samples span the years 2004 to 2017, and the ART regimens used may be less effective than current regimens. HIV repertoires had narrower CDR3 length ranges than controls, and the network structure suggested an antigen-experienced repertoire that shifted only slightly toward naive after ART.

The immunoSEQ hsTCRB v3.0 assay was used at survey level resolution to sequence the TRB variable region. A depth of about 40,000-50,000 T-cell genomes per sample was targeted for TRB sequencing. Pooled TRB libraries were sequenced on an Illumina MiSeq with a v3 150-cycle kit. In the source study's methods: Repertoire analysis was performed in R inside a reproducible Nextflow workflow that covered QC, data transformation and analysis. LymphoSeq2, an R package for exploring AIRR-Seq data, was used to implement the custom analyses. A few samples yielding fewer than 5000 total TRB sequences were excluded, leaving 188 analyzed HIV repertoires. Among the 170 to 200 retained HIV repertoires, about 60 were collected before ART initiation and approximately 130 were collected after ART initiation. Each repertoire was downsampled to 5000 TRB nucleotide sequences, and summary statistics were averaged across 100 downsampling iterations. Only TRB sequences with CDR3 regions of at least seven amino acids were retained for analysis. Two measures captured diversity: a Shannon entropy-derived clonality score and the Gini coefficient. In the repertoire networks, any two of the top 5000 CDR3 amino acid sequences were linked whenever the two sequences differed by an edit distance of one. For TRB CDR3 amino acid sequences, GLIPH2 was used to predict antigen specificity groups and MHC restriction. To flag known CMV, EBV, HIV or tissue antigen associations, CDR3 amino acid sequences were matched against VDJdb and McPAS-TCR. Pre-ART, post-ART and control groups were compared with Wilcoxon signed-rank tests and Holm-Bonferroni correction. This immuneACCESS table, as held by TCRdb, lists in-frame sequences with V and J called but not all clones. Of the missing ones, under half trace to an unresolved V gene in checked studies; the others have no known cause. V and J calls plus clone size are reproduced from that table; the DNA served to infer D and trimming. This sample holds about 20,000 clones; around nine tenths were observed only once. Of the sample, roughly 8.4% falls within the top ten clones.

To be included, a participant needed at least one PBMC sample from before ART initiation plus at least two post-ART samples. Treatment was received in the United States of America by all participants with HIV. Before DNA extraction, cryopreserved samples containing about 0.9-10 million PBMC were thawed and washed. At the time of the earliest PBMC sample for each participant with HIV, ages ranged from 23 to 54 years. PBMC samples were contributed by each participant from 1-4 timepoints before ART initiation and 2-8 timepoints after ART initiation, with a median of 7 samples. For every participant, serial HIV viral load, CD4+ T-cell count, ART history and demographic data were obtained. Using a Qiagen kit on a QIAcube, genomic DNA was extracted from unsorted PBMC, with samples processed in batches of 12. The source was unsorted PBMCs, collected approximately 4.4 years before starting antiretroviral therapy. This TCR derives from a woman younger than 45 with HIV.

The DNA reads as follows: TGCGCCAGCAGCCCAACGAGCTCTGGGGCCAACGTCCTGACTTTC. It encodes CASSPTSSGANVLTF. The chain joins TRBV5-1 to TRBJ2-6; too little of a D gene remains to name it. Cut back by 4 bases and 0 bases, the V and J ends lie 8 bases apart. The CDR3 goes from the cysteine to the phenylalanine over 15 residues. Only the CDR3 DNA stays, 45 bases, in frame from base 1. The germline V gene provides CDR1 SGHRS and CDR2 YFSETQ. This CDR3, with the reference TRBV5-1 and TRBJ2-6 proteins standing in past its ends, gives the full variable domain KAGVTQTPRYLIKTRGQQVTLSCSPISGHRSVSWYQQTPGQGLQFLFEYFSETQRNKGNFPGRFSGRQFSNSRSEMNVSTLELGDSALYLCASSPTSSGANVLTFGAGSRLTVL.